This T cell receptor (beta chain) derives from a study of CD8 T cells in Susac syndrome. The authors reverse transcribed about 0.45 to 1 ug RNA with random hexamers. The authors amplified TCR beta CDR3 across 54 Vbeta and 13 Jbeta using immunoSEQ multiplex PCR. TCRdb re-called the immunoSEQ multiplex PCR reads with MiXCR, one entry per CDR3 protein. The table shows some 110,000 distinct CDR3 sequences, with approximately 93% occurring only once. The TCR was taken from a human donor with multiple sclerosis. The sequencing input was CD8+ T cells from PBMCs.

The CDR3 DNA follows: TGCAGTGCTAAGAAACGGGACAGCACCTACGAGCAGTACTTC. It specifies CSAKKRDSTYEQYF. This chain joins TRBV20-1 and TRBJ2-7, with 7 bases matching TRBD1. Losses at the gene ends were 4 bases for V and 2 bases for J; bases not matched to a gene: 8. The CDR3 consists of 14 residues. Per the germline V gene, CDR1 is DFQATT and CDR2 is SNEGSKA (reference sequence).